This entry lists 24 T cell receptor beta chains sequenced from one sample in a study of T cells in Graves' hyperthyroidism and ophthalmopathy. Amplified TCR beta CDR3 regions came from RNA transcripts. A first-round RT-PCR of the TCR CDR3 used the HTBI primer set. MiXCR was run by TCRdb on the multiplex PCR reads, yielding one entry per CDR3 protein. Found here are a few hundred thousand distinct CDR3 sequences, over 15% of them singletons; the top ten hold approximately 60%. Material: blood. All receptors derive from a woman aged 60-75 years with Graves' ophthalmopathy.

This clonotype was seen many times. The genes are TRBV11-2 and TRBJ2-1, with 8 bases identical to TRBD2. J gave up 12 bases and V 5 bases, and 9 bases lay outside the gene matches. Per germline, CDR1 SGHAT and CDR2 FQNNGV. CDR3 length equals 13 residues. CDR3 region: CASSPEIAGLQFF. Here the CDR3 DNA reads TGTGCCAGCAGCCCCGAAATAGCGGGGTTGCAGTTCTTC. Full variable domain (rest looked up from reference TRBV11-2 and TRBJ2-1): EAGVAQSPRYKIIEKRQSVAFWCNPISGHATLYWYQQILGQGPKLLIQFQNNGVVDDSQLPKDRFSAERLKGVDSTLKIQPAKLEDSAVYLCASSPEIAGLQFFGPGTRLTVL.

In its sample, this clonotype was seen many times. V and J are TRBV29-1 and TRBJ2-3, with a possible D match to TRBD1 (5 bases). V lost 4 bases, J lost 0 bases, and 14 bases lay in between. Germline V gene data show CDR1 as SQVTM and CDR2 as ANQGSEA. This CDR3 region has 15 residues. The DNA for the CDR3 is TGCAGCGTTGGCGCGCGTGGGGCGAGCACAGATACGCAGTATTTT. Encoded protein: CSVGARGASTDTQYF.

A few counts support this clonotype. The CDR3, as DNA: TGCAGTGCTAATACAGGCCCGAACACTGAAGCTTTCTTT. This translates into CSANTGPNTEAFF. The V and J genes are TRBV20-1 and TRBJ1-1, with a tentative D call TRBD1 (5 bases). Germline V CDR1 and CDR2: DFQATT, SNEGSKA (reference sequence). This CDR3 is built from 13 residues. V was pared by 4 bases and J by 1 base, with 10 bases between.

At least ten counts were recorded for this clonotype. The chain uses TRBV30 and TRBJ1-1; no clear D. This CDR3 contains 11 residues. Germline V gives CDR1 GTSNPN, CDR2 SVGIG (reference sequence). The CDR3 DNA follows: TGTGCTTCGAGTCGGCAGGTAGAAGCTTTCTTT. Its translation: CASSRQVEAFF. Variable domain in full (rest from reference TRBV30 and TRBJ1-1): SQTIHQWPATLVQPVGSPLSLECTVEGTSNPNLYWYRQAAGRGLQLLFYSVGIGQISSEVPQNLSASRPQDRQFILSSKKLLLSDSGFYLCASSRQVEAFFGQGTRLTVV.

Points on this clonotype: A much more abundant neighbour one base away suggests this may be a read error. The chain links TRBV4-1 to TRBJ2-7; 7 nucleotides match TRBD1. The CDR3 extends over 16 amino acids. Germline-derived CDR1 and CDR2 are MGHRA and YSYEKL. The CDR3 here is CATSQVGGTSPYEQYF. DNA of the CDR3: TGCGCCACCAGCCAAGTAGGGGGCACTTCTCCCTACGAGCAGTACTTC.

The CDR3 DNA sequence: TGTGCCAGCAGCTTAGTAGACAGGTACAATCAGCCCCAGCATTTT. Its protein product is CASSLVDRYNQPQHF. The chain employs TRBV7-2 and TRBJ1-5, with a tentative D call TRBD1 (6 bases). Germline CDR1 SGHTA, CDR2 FQGNSA. Deletions cut 1 base from V and 3 bases from J, with 10 bases between. The CDR3 contains 15 residues.

This clonotype has only a few counts. The chain recombines TRBV7-9 with TRBJ1-1; D is perhaps TRBD1 (5 bases). This CDR3 is built from 18 residues. V was shortened by 0 bases and J by 6 bases, with 23 bases between the two germline ends. CDR1 is SEHNR and CDR2 is FQNEAQ in the germline V gene (reference sequence). CDR3: CASSLARSLAGTSPEAFF. As DNA, the CDR3 is TGTGCCAGCAGCTTAGCCAGGTCCCTTGCGGGGACGAGCCCTGAAGCTTTCTTT.

Only a few counts were recorded for this clonotype. The chain couples TRBV27 to TRBJ1-6, with D hard to call. The CDR3 totals 14 residues. Trimming took off 2 bases at V and 10 bases at J, with 12 bases between the two ends. The V gene's germline CDR1 is MNHEY and CDR2 SMNVEV (reference sequence). The CDR3 DNA is TGTGCCAGCAGTTTACTTCTGGGTAGCTCACCCCTCCACTTT. Its protein is CASSLLLGSSPLHF.

The CDR3 bases are TGTGGGACAGGGAACTTCGCATCCACTGAAGCTTTCTTT. Protein: CGTGNFASTEAFF. The chain has TRBV6-1 and TRBJ1-1; 8 positions match TRBD1. Germline lookup yields CDR1 MNHNS and CDR2 SASEGT. The CDR3 is 13 residues long.

In this sample, this clonotype turned up many times. The chain has TRBV6-1 and TRBJ1-3; D may be TRBD1 (5 bases). This CDR3 spans 13 amino acids. The ends were cut back, 5 bases at V and 2 bases at J, with 7 bases in the middle. Germline V lookup: CDR1 MNHNS, CDR2 SASEGT. The CDR3 DNA follows: TGTGCCAGCAGTACAGGAACTGGAAACACCATATATTTT. Translation: CASSTGTGNTIYF.

This clonotype was picked up many times. V gene TRBV20-1 combines with J gene TRBJ2-5; 10 bases match TRBD2. Trimming cost V 0 bases and J 4 bases; bases outside gene matches: 8. Germline V lookup: CDR1 DFQATT, CDR2 SNEGSKA (reference sequence). This CDR3 has 16 residues. CDR3 nucleotide sequence: TGCAGTGCTAGAGATCGAGTAGCGGGAGGCGGAGAGACCCAGTACTTC. This sequence encodes CSARDRVAGGGETQYF.

At least ten counts were recorded for this clonotype. The chain links TRBV12-3 or TRBV12-4 to TRBJ1-1, with D possibly being TRBD1 (5 bases). The CDR3 has 14 amino acids. V was shortened by 3 bases and J by 5 bases, with 13 bases between the two germline ends. The CDR3 region has the DNA TGTGCCAGCAGTTTTAAAGGGGTTGGTACTGAAGCTTTCTTT. Protein sequence: CASSFKGVGTEAFF.

This clonotype was observed a handful of times. The chain has TRBV5-4 and TRBJ2-5, with 10 bases that match TRBD2. The trim removed 0 bases at V and 5 bases at J, leaving 4 bases unmatched. Germline V lookup: CDR1 SGHNT, CDR2 YYREEE (reference sequence). The CDR3 totals 15 residues. CDR3 in amino acids: CASSLESGGGETQYF. CDR3 DNA: TGTGCCAGCAGCTTGGAAAGCGGGGGGGGGGAGACCCAGTACTTC. The complete variable domain, with remaining parts taken from reference TRBV5-4 and TRBJ2-5, reads ETGVTQSPTHLIKTRGQQVTLRCSSQSGHNTVSWYQQALGQGPQFIFQYYREEENGRGNFPPRFSGLQFPNYSSELNVNALELDDSALYLCASSLESGGGETQYFGPGTRLLVL.

There are many counts of this clonotype. The chain employs TRBV3-1 and TRBJ1-3; TRBD1 matches 7 bases. Germline V gene lookup returns CDR1 LGHDT and CDR2 YNNKEL (reference sequence). The CDR3 is 12 residues long. V was clipped by 4 bases and J by 9 bases; unmatched bases: 3. CDR3 in amino acids: CASSRQGATIYF. The CDR3, as DNA: TGTGCCAGCAGCCGACAGGGTGCCACCATATATTTT.

This clonotype was observed at least ten times. The gene calls are TRBV20-1 and TRBJ2-1; 8 nucleotides align to TRBD1. CDR1 DFQATT and CDR2 SNEGSKA come from the germline V gene (reference sequence). The CDR3 covers 13 residues. Losses at the gene ends were 6 bases for V and 5 bases for J; bases not matched to a gene: 6. Here the CDR3 DNA reads TGCAGTGCCCCGACAGGGGCGAACAATGAGCAGTTCTTC. It encodes CSAPTGANNEQFF.

Comment on this clonotype: A read error may be the cause here, since a much bigger clone is one base away. The chain carries TRBV12-3 or TRBV12-4 and TRBJ1-2; a weak D match, TRBD1 (5 bases). There are 14 residues in the CDR3. CDR3 loop: CASSLGGANYGYAF. CDR3 DNA: TGTGCCAGCAGTTTGGGGGGAGCTAACTATGGCTACGCCTTC.

This clonotype has more than one count but fewer than ten. J is TRBJ2-5 and V is TRBV4-1, with 11 positions matching TRBD2. Trimming removed 2 bases from V and 3 bases from J; junction bases left unmatched: 2. Germline CDR1 is MGHRA and CDR2 is YSYEKL. CDR3 length equals 15 residues. Here the CDR3 DNA reads TGCGCCAGCAGCCAACTAGCGGGAGGCAAAGAGACCCAGTACTTC. Its protein is CASSQLAGGKETQYF.

This clonotype appeared a few times. The chain is built from TRBV5-5 and TRBJ1-6, with D unresolved. Germline V gene lookup returns CDR1 SGHKS and CDR2 YYEKEE (reference sequence). The CDR3 contains 14 residues. V gave up 4 bases and J gave up 7 bases, with 12 bases separating them. This CDR3 is CASSLLATNSPLHF. In nucleotides, the CDR3 is TGTGCCAGCAGCCTCCTGGCGACCAATTCACCCCTCCACTTT.

Many counts were recorded for this clonotype. The V and J genes are TRBV6-6 and TRBJ2-2; no clear D gene. From germline, CDR1 is MNHNY and CDR2 SVGAGI (reference sequence). CDR3 length: 15 amino acids. V lost 0 bases to trimming and J lost 7 bases, with 12 bases between them. The CDR3 region has the DNA TGTGCCAGCAGTTACTCTGTCTGGGGTGACGGGGAGCTGTTTTTT. As protein: CASSYSVWGDGELFF.

This clonotype was seen repeatedly, ten times or more. At one end the junction does not follow the germline gene, possibly because of a read error. The chain recombines TRBV7-9 with TRBJ1-2; 7 bases fit TRBD1. The CDR3 is made up of 15 amino acids. Per the germline V gene, CDR1 is SEHNR and CDR2 is FQNEAQ (reference sequence). As DNA, the CDR3 is TGTGCCAGCAGCCTAGCGGGACAGATGAAACATGGCTACACCTTC. Translating it yields CASSLAGQMKHGYTF.

There are many counts of this clonotype. V is TRBV10-3 and J is TRBJ2-5, with a tentative D call TRBD2 (7 bases). This CDR3 comprises 13 residues. CDR1 and CDR2 from the germline V gene are ENHRY and SYGVKD. The V gene lost 4 bases and the J gene lost 5 bases, with 11 bases spanning the gap. In DNA form, the CDR3 reads TGTGCCATCAGTGTTGGGAGGGGGGAGACCCAGTACTTC. Translating gives CAISVGRGETQYF.

At least ten counts were recorded for this clonotype. The chain joins TRBV7-2 to TRBJ1-1, with 10 bases lining up with TRBD1. Germline V gene sequence: CDR1 SGHTA, CDR2 FQGNSA. J lost 10 bases, V lost 4 bases, and 0 bases had no gene match. The CDR3 is 11 amino acids. The CDR3 here is CASSWDRGAFF. The CDR3 DNA reads TGTGCCAGCAGCTGGGACAGGGGAGCTTTCTTT.

This clonotype showed up just a few times. The chain couples TRBV5-1 to TRBJ2-7; 7 bases are a match to TRBD2. J was trimmed by 0 bases and V by 1 base; bases with no gene match: 4. The CDR3 is 15 residues long. Looked up from germline, CDR1 is SGHRS and CDR2 is YFSETQ. CDR3: CASSLLAEVSYEQYF. In nucleotides, the CDR3 is TGCGCCAGCAGCTTGCTAGCGGAGGTCTCCTACGAGCAGTACTTC.

The J gene is TRBJ2-1, the V gene TRBV6-1; 10 bases are a match to TRBD2. Trimming took 7 bases from V and 8 from J; bases not matched to a gene: 14. CDR1 is MNHNS, CDR2 SASEGT, per germline. This CDR3 region has 16 residues. The CDR3 nucleotides are TGTGCCAGCACCGAAACCAAGCGGGGGGGAAGGGATGAGCAGTTCTTC. It specifies CASTETKRGGRDEQFF.